The 11 T cell receptor beta chains below come from one sample, sequenced in a study of TIL therapy for anti-PD-1-resistant metastatic lung cancer. Time point in this sample: pre-treatment sample, taken before nivolumab and TIL therapy. Sequencing used immunoSEQ v3. TCRdb's copy holds only in-frame clones and misses some; the assay was immunoSEQ multiplex PCR. The sample lists 18,000 or so clones; around four fifths were seen once. The sample in question was blood, obtained at baseline. The source is a person aged 30 to 80 with non-small cell lung cancer.

This chain uses TRBV29-1 with TRBJ1-3; D gene unclear. Trimming removed 5 bases at V and 0 bases at J, with 8 bases between. The germline V gene has CDR1 SQVTM and CDR2 ANQGSEA. The CDR3 consists of 13 residues. CDR3 amino acids: CSVPTASGNTIYF. CDR3 coding DNA: TGCAGCGTTCCTACCGCCTCTGGAAACACCATATATTTT.

The rearrangement uses TRBV2 and TRBJ2-5, with D uncertain. V dropped 7 bases and J dropped 2 bases, with 11 bases sitting between them. Germline V CDR1 and CDR2: SNHLY, FYNNEI. The CDR3 covers 13 residues. CDR3 sequence (DNA): TGTGCCAGCAAGGAGACAAGACAAGAGACCCAGTACTTC. Amino acids: CASKETRQETQYF.

This chain uses TRBV5-6 with TRBJ1-3; D perhaps matches TRBD1 (6 bases). The V end was cut by 1 base, the J end by 8 bases, with 13 bases between. Germline assignment: CDR1 SGHDT and CDR2 YYEEEE. This CDR3 is built from 14 residues. The CDR3 spells CASSLRRGLDTIYF. DNA of the CDR3: TGTGCCAGCAGCTTGCGGCGGGGGCTCGACACCATATATTTT.

V and J are TRBV4-2 and TRBJ2-3; D ambiguous. Trimming removed 1 base at V and 5 bases at J, with 22 bases between. This CDR3 is 18 amino acids long. Germline CDR1 reads LGHNA; CDR2 reads YNFKEQ. CDR3 loop: CASSQALGRSQQLDTQYF. Written as DNA, the CDR3 is TGTGCCAGCAGCCAAGCTCTAGGACGGAGCCAGCAATTAGATACGCAGTATTTT.

This clone came up once. The chain joins TRBV7-9 to TRBJ2-7; D is ambiguous. V lost 2 bases, J lost 2 bases, and 19 bases lay in between. CDR1 SEHNR and CDR2 FQNEAQ come from the germline V gene (reference sequence). This CDR3 has 17 residues. The CDR3 loop is CASSLKPSPVSAYEQYF. The CDR3 nucleotides are TGTGCCAGCAGCTTAAAACCGTCGCCTGTCAGCGCCTACGAGCAGTACTTC.

Written as DNA, the CDR3 is TGTGCCAGCAGCTCATACTCCGGGACAGGGGGAGTCACTAATGAAAAACTGTTTTTT. Residues: CASSSYSGTGGVTNEKLFF. The chain is built from TRBV7-9 and TRBJ1-4, with 11 bases aligning to TRBD1. V shed 4 bases and J 2 bases; nucleotides not matched to a gene: 12. The CDR3 has 19 amino acids. Germline values: CDR1 SEHNR, CDR2 FQNEAQ (reference sequence).

This sequence joins TRBV19 and TRBJ2-1, with 7 bases fitting TRBD1. The CDR3 is 15 residues long. Germline trimming cut 1 base from V and 1 base from J; bases unmatched to any gene: 1. Germline-derived CDR1 and CDR2 are LNHDA and SQIVND (reference sequence). The CDR3 here is CASSIAGGSYNEQFF. CDR3 DNA: TGTGCCAGTAGTATAGCAGGGGGTTCCTACAATGAGCAGTTCTTC. Full variable domain (rest looked up from reference TRBV19 and TRBJ2-1): DGGITQSPKYLFRKEGQNVTLSCEQNLNHDAMYWYRQDPGQGLRLIYYSQIVNDFQKGDIAEGYSVSREKKESFPLTVTSAQKNPTAFYLCASSIAGGSYNEQFFGPGTRLTVL.

This clone was seen just once. The gene calls are TRBV7-2 and TRBJ2-5; D not certain. Germline CDR1 is SGHTA and CDR2 is FQGNSA. The CDR3 length is 15 residues. The V and J ends lost 1 base and 0 bases respectively, with 9 bases between them. The DNA of the CDR3 is TGTGCCAGCAGCTTAGTTAAGGCACACCAAGAGACCCAGTACTTC. Protein product: CASSLVKAHQETQYF.

The gene calls are TRBV27 and TRBJ1-1; TRBD1 matches 8 bases. Germline V CDR1 and CDR2: MNHEY, SMNVEV (reference sequence). The CDR3 sequence is 12 residues long. The V gene end was trimmed by 6 bases and the J gene end by 9 bases; junction bases not matched to a gene: 6. DNA for the CDR3: TGTGCCAGCAGGACGGGACAGGTTAAAGCTTTCTTT. Encoded protein: CASRTGQVKAFF.

The genes are TRBV19 and TRBJ1-1, with TRBD1 matching 7 bases. This CDR3 has 13 amino acids. V gave up 9 bases and J gave up 1 base; unmatched junction bases: 5. Germline V gene sequence: CDR1 LNHDA, CDR2 SQIVND (reference sequence). CDR3 in DNA: TGTGCCAGCGCACAGGGGAGGAACACTGAAGCTTTCTTT. This encodes CASAQGRNTEAFF.

The chain carries TRBV28 and TRBJ1-3, with 12 bases fitting TRBD1. The germline V gene has CDR1 MDHEN and CDR2 SYDVKM. V was clipped by 4 bases and J by 4 bases; unmatched bases: 11. The CDR3 extends over 18 amino acids. Written as DNA, the CDR3 is TGTGCCAGCAGTTCCGGGACAGGGGGCATCGAACCGGGAAACACCATATATTTT. The encoded protein is CASSSGTGGIEPGNTIYF.